This paragraph reports one T cell receptor beta chain. The antigen is not known. The unsorted libraries were generated from a total of 2 million PBMCs, which had been stored in RNAlater at -80 C. The data were taken from a study of neurological immune-mediated disorders. Germline lookup yields CDR1 DFQATT and CDR2 SNEGSKA (reference sequence). This CDR3 spans 13 amino acids. V was trimmed by 6 bases and J by 2 bases, leaving 13 bases between them. TCRdb reprocessed the 5' RACE reads via MiXCR and lists one record per CDR3 protein. The sample yields about 50,000 distinct CDR3 sequences, approximately 3% seen once. Study-level results: No link was found between any clinical or MRI feature and the multiple sclerosis repertoire cluster. Phylogenetic grouping assigned the repertoires of 18 of 34 multiple sclerosis patients to a single cluster of related CDR3 sequences. This cluster may be a repertoire-level signature. The absence of any CDR3 amino acid sequence shared by expanded clones across subjects suggests that repertoires were private in all groups.

The sequence derives from a woman in her fifties or sixties with multiple sclerosis. The J gene is TRBJ2-5, the V gene TRBV20-1; D is possibly TRBD1 (5 bases). The material sequenced was PBMCs. CDR3 amino acids: CSAPLRTQETQYF. CDR3 nucleotide sequence: TGCAGTGCCCCTCTGCGGACACAAGAGACCCAGTACTTC.